This T cell receptor beta chain was observed in a study of vaccination effects on CD4 cells after COVID-19. Background on the study: Ahead of sequencing, the ViraFEST assay grew antigen-specific CD4+ T cells using viral peptide pools. Wells containing approximately 2 million PBMC each were cultured with around 10 IU/ml IL-2 and approximately 10 ug/ml peptides.

Following a roughly 9-day culture, CD4+ T cells were purified. The study found no prior SARS-CoV-2 infection in the vaccine recipients, who tested negative for nucleocapsid antibodies. Broader study findings: In the late period after vaccination, infection- and vaccine-induced clones contracted markedly.

The CDR3 has 16 amino acids. Germline assignment: CDR1 MNHNS and CDR2 SASEGT. V was pared by 1 base and J by 5 bases, with 15 bases between. Sequencing used immunoSEQ multiplex PCR; TCRdb keeps in-frame clones, though not all of them. The table has under 40,000 clones, about four fifths seen once. To note about this clone: Antigen unknown.

This TCR derives from a human donor who received a COVID-19 vaccine. The sequencing used CD4+ T cells from PBMCs cultured without peptide, collected before COVID-19 vaccination. The chain carries TRBV6-1 and TRBJ2-1; the D gene could be TRBD1 or TRBD2 (5 bases each). CDR3 loop: CASSEELSEGHNEQFF. Written as DNA, the CDR3 is TGTGCCAGCAGTGAAGAGTTAAGTGAGGGGCACAATGAGCAGTTCTTC.